The 20 T cell receptor beta chains presented below share a single source sample, sequenced in a study of blood T cell repertoires in COVID-19. Profiling relied on immunoSEQ multiplex PCR, and the TCRdb table lists in-frame clones only, not all of them. The table includes fewer than 400,000 clones, more than 85% detected once. What was sequenced was PBMCs or T cells enriched from blood (not recorded which). These receptors all stem from a woman aged 25-40 years who had recovered from COVID-19.

The chain carries TRBV19 and TRBJ2-1, with 9 bases that match TRBD2. The V and J ends lost 10 bases and 9 bases, in that order; junction bases with no gene match: 7. There are 12 residues in the CDR3. Per the germline V gene, CDR1 is LNHDA and CDR2 is SQIVND (reference sequence). CDR3 DNA: TGTGCCACCCTAGCGGGGCTCGGTGAGCAGTTCTTC. Protein: CATLAGLGEQFF.

CDR3 nucleotide sequence: TGTGCCAGCAGTTCGGGGGGTTCTTCAACCATCGGCTACACCTTC. This codes for CASSSGGSSTIGYTF. The chain employs TRBV6-2 or TRBV6-3 and TRBJ1-2, with D possibly matching TRBD1 (5 bases). Trimming cost V 4 bases and J 8 bases, with 20 bases left between them. In germline, CDR1 is MNHEY, CDR2 SVGEGT. The CDR3 length is 15 residues.

The V call is TRBV7-9, the J call TRBJ2-3; possible D gene TRBD1, 5 bases. The germline gives CDR1 SEHNR, CDR2 FQNEAQ (reference sequence). CDR3 length: 16 residues. Trimming shortened V by 1 base and J by 0 bases, and 11 bases separated the two germline ends. CDR3 sequence reads: CASSLDPGRSTDTQYF. DNA for the CDR3: TGTGCCAGCAGCTTAGATCCAGGGCGTAGCACAGATACGCAGTATTTT.

The rearrangement joins TRBV27 to TRBJ1-1, with 7 bases that match TRBD1. CDR3 size: 14 residues. Germline loops: CDR1 MNHEY, CDR2 SMNVEV (reference sequence). J was trimmed by 7 bases and V by 3 bases; bases with no gene match: 8. Here the CDR3 DNA reads TGTGCCAGCAGTTTCTCCCCAGGGGGGCATGAAGCTTTCTTT. Its protein product is CASSFSPGGHEAFF.

This clone occurred a few times. The V and J genes are TRBV6-2 or TRBV6-3 and TRBJ2-7; tentative D call: TRBD1 (6 bases). CDR3 length: 14 residues. V was shortened by 2 bases and J by 0 bases, with 8 bases between the two germline ends. The germline V gene has CDR1 MNHEY and CDR2 SVGEGT. The chain's CDR3 is CASSYPGVSYEQYF. In nucleotides, the CDR3 is TGTGCCAGCAGTTACCCAGGGGTCTCCTACGAGCAGTACTTC.

The CDR3 sequence: CASSPTSGNFYEQYF. The CDR3 DNA reads as TGCGCCAGCAGCCCTACTAGCGGGAATTTCTACGAGCAGTACTTC. This sequence joins TRBV4-3 and TRBJ2-7; 10 positions agree with TRBD2. CDR1 and CDR2 from the germline V gene are LGHNA and YSLEER. The J segment lost 3 bases and the V segment lost 4 bases, leaving 6 bases of the junction unmatched. The CDR3 covers 15 residues.

This clone was counted a single time. The J gene is TRBJ2-7, the V gene TRBV30; D might be TRBD2 (5 bases). The germline CDR1 and CDR2 sequences are GTSNPN and SVGIG (reference sequence). The ends were cut back, 3 bases at V and 5 bases at J, with 8 bases in the middle. The CDR3 length is 11 residues. CDR3 in DNA: TGTGCCTGGAGACGCGGGCACGAGCAGTACTTC. It translates to CAWRRGHEQYF.

This clone was seen at least ten times. The rearrangement uses TRBV7-9 and TRBJ2-7, with a possible D match to TRBD1 (6 bases). The germline V gene encodes CDR1 SEHNR and CDR2 FQNEAQ (reference sequence). The CDR3 loop spans 14 amino acids. Trimming left V 6 bases short and J 4 bases short, with 16 bases between. In DNA form, the CDR3 reads TGTGCCAGCAGTTCTACAGGGTTCCAATACGAGCAGTACTTC. Translation gives CASSSTGFQYEQYF.

The chain is built from TRBV27 and TRBJ2-7; 9 bases align to TRBD1. The CDR3 loop spans 13 amino acids. Trimming took 8 bases from V and 5 from J; bases not matched to a gene: 7. Per germline, CDR1 MNHEY and CDR2 SMNVEV (reference sequence). CDR3 amino acids: CASQGQGLDEQYF. The DNA for the CDR3 is TGTGCCAGCCAAGGACAGGGGCTGGACGAGCAGTACTTC.

This rearrangement joins TRBV5-4 to TRBJ2-7, with TRBD2 as a possible D gene (6 bases). Looked up from germline, CDR1 is SGHNT and CDR2 is YYREEE (reference sequence). With 3 bases removed from V and 3 bases from J, the gap between germline ends came to 19 bases. This CDR3 contains 16 residues. CDR3 bases: TGTGCCAGCAGCTCAGAGGGGCACGGGACTTACTACGAGCAGTACTTC. Its protein is CASSSEGHGTYYEQYF.

The chain links TRBV6-5 to TRBJ2-3; 14 nucleotides agree with TRBD2. Trimming removed 0 bases from V and 4 bases from J; junction bases left unmatched: 0. Per germline, CDR1 MNHEY and CDR2 SVGAGI. There are 16 residues in the CDR3. The CDR3: CASSYSGLAGADTQYF. CDR3 coding DNA: TGTGCCAGCAGTTACTCGGGACTAGCGGGAGCAGATACGCAGTATTTT.

The chain has TRBV5-6 and TRBJ1-6; 7 bases map to TRBD1. This CDR3 has 16 amino acids. Germline assignment: CDR1 SGHDT and CDR2 YYEEEE. With V trimmed by 1 base and J by 10 bases, 11 bases remained unmatched. The CDR3 nucleotides read TGTGCCAGCAGCTTGTGGGCAGGGGGGTCGAAATCACCCCTCCACTTT. The encoded protein is CASSLWAGGSKSPLHF.

The chain combines TRBV3-1 (or the pseudogene TRBV3-2) with TRBJ1-6; TRBD1 matches at 7 bases. This CDR3 region has 14 residues. Per germline, CDR1 LGHDT and CDR2 YNNKEL (reference sequence). The trim removed 4 bases at V and 4 bases at J, leaving 1 base unmatched. CDR3 amino acids: CASSPGGYNSPLHF. The CDR3 DNA sequence: TGTGCCAGCAGCCCAGGGGGATATAATTCACCCCTCCACTTT.

The chain links TRBV4-2 to TRBJ1-2, with D unresolved. Germline V gene sequence: CDR1 LGHNA, CDR2 YNFKEQ. V was trimmed by 4 bases and J by 4 bases, leaving 10 bases between them. The CDR3 covers 13 residues. The chain's CDR3 is CASSLGGVYGYTF. The CDR3 nucleotides read TGTGCCAGCAGCCTTGGCGGAGTCTATGGCTACACCTTC.

This clone was observed a single time. The V call is TRBV28, the J call TRBJ2-2; 7 nucleotides agree with TRBD1. Germline CDR1 reads MDHEN; CDR2 reads SYDVKM. The CDR3 is 15 amino acids. With V trimmed by 3 bases and J by 3 bases, 4 bases remained unmatched. The CDR3 loop is CASSLGDRDTGELFF. The CDR3 DNA sequence: TGTGCCAGCAGTTTGGGCGACAGGGACACCGGGGAGCTGTTTTTT.

The chain links TRBV9 to TRBJ1-1; maybe TRBD1 (5 bases). In germline, CDR1 is SGDLS, CDR2 YYNGEE. V was shortened by 4 bases and J by 0 bases, with 10 bases between the two germline ends. The CDR3 consists of 14 residues. For the CDR3, the DNA is TGTGCCAGCAGCAAAGGGGTGGTGAACACTGAAGCTTTCTTT. Translated: CASSKGVVNTEAFF.

CDR3 sequence: CASTGFSSYEQYF. CDR3 DNA sequence: TGCGCCAGCACAGGGTTTAGCTCCTACGAGCAGTACTTC. The chain combines TRBV5-1 with TRBJ2-7, with D maybe TRBD1 (5 bases). V lost 6 bases and J lost 0, with 10 bases in between. CDR1 SGHRS and CDR2 YFSETQ come from the germline V gene. The CDR3 has 13 amino acids.

This chain uses TRBV10-3 with TRBJ2-1; 7 positions match TRBD2. This CDR3 has 15 amino acids. V lost 4 bases to trimming and J lost 6 bases; unmatched junction nucleotides: 9. The germline V gene encodes CDR1 ENHRY and CDR2 SYGVKD. As DNA, the CDR3 is TGTGCCATCAGTGGCGGAAGCGGGGAAAGCAATGAGCAGTTCTTC. This encodes CAISGGSGESNEQFF.

The chain links TRBV28 to TRBJ2-7; D is possibly TRBD2 (5 bases). This CDR3 is 15 amino acids long. Germline V gives CDR1 MDHEN, CDR2 SYDVKM. Trimming left V 4 bases short and J 6 bases short, with 19 bases between. In nucleotides, the CDR3 is TGTGCCAGCAGTTCTCCCCTAGGCGGGCTACTCGAGCAGTACTTC. This gives the protein CASSSPLGGLLEQYF.

V usage is TRBV15 and J usage is TRBJ2-1; 8 nucleotides line up with TRBD2. The CDR3 has 14 residues. After removal of 6 bases from V and 1 base from J, the junction contained 2 bases not matched to a gene. CDR1 and CDR2 from the germline V gene are LNHNV and YYDKDF (reference sequence). For the CDR3, the DNA is TGTGCCACCAGTGTAGCGGGGTCCTACAATGAGCAGTTCTTC. Translation: CATSVAGSYNEQFF.